Included here is one T cell receptor beta chain sequence, with context. The antigen is unknown. The protocol was immunoSEQ multiplex PCR, while the TCRdb copy is restricted to in-frame clones and leaves out a portion. This sample has approximately 87,000 clones, with under 95% found just once. This entry is derived from a study of OX40 agonist ivuxolimab in advanced cancers. Study-wide context: Patients were treated with intravenous ivuxolimab, dosed at 0.01 to 10 mg/kg and infused every 2 weeks. Patients with hepatocellular carcinoma, melanoma, renal cell or head and neck cancer made up the dose-escalation patients. Earlier treatment with anti-PD-1, anti-PD-L1 or anti-CTLA-4 was permitted, and roughly 40% had received some.

CDR1 is LNHDA, CDR2 SQIVND, per germline (reference sequence). V dropped 5 bases and J dropped 7 bases, with 9 bases sitting between them. CDR3 length: 12 residues. Study-wide findings and caveats: Among the lowest levels of clonal expansion were found in partial responders at 0.1-3.0 mg/kg.

This rearrangement joins TRBV19 to TRBJ2-1; D unresolved. Sequencing was performed on CD4+ or CD8+ T cells sorted from blood, taken in a trial of the OX40 agonist ivuxolimab. The sequence was obtained from an adult with an advanced solid tumor such as melanoma, head and neck, liver or kidney cancer. The CDR3 region is CASSPGRNEQFF. The DNA of the CDR3 is TGTGCCAGTAGTCCTGGAAGGAATGAGCAGTTCTTC.